A single TCR beta chain is shown here with its context. Looked up from germline, CDR1 is MNHEY and CDR2 is SMNVEV (reference sequence). With 6 bases clipped from V and 6 bases from J, the junction kept 6 bases outside the gene matches. The CDR3 spans 13 residues. This sample is drawn from a study of blood T cell repertoires in COVID-19. Sequencing was performed with immunoSEQ multiplex PCR; in TCRdb, only in-frame clones are kept and a portion is missing. The sample shows about 300,000 clones, approximately 93% of them seen only once. Sequenced input: peripheral blood. This clonotype was obtained from a woman aged 30 to 39 with COVID-19, enrolled during active disease. V and J are TRBV27 and TRBJ1-2; 8 nucleotides align to TRBD1. CDR3 coding DNA: TGTGCCAGCAGGCGGACAGGGAGGGATGGCTACACCTTC. This gives the protein CASRRTGRDGYTF.